Listed here are 24 T cell receptor beta chains from one sample, sequenced in a study of radiation and T cells in renal cell carcinoma. Indicated time point: baseline pretreatment blood. Specified treatment: 15 Gy SBRT to primary tumor, nephrectomy 4 weeks later. TCRdb keeps only in-frame clones here, not all; method: immunoSEQ multiplex PCR. The sample lists some 95,000 clones, 75% to 90% occurring once. The specimen was blood, collected from a patient whose treatment included radiotherapy and nephrectomy. These receptor sequences come from a man aged 45-65 years with renal cell carcinoma.

The DNA of the CDR3 is TGCGCCAGCAGCCAAGTACACGGGTACAACACTGAAGCTTTCTTT. This codes for CASSQVHGYNTEAFF. The chain joins TRBV4-3 to TRBJ1-1; D remains unclear. The CDR3 is 15 amino acids. V shed 1 base and J shed 2 bases, with 11 bases lying between them. Per germline, CDR1 LGHNA and CDR2 YSLEER.

The V gene is TRBV6-5, the J gene TRBJ2-7; possible D gene TRBD2, 6 bases. Germline CDR1 reads MNHEY; CDR2 reads SVGAGI. The CDR3 is 12 residues long. With 8 bases removed from V and 5 bases from J, the gap between germline ends came to 13 bases. The CDR3 coding sequence is TGTGCCAGCCGGAGGGATACCCACGAGCAGTACTTC. Encoded protein: CASRRDTHEQYF.

The gene calls are TRBV10-1 and TRBJ2-1; a possible D gene is TRBD2 (6 bases). Germline V lookup: CDR1 WNHNN, CDR2 SYGVQD (reference sequence). This CDR3 is built from 15 residues. V lost 2 bases and J 2 bases, leaving 10 bases between the germline ends. CDR3 in DNA: TGCGCCAGCAGTGAGAATGGCGGGGCCTACAATGAGCAGTTCTTC. Its translation: CASSENGGAYNEQFF.

The J gene is TRBJ1-1, the V gene TRBV18; perhaps TRBD1 as D (5 bases). V was cut by 0 bases and J by 1 base, with 9 bases left in between. The CDR3 spans 15 residues. Germline CDR1 is KGHSH and CDR2 is LQKENI. CDR3 residues: CASSPPGGGNTEAFF. CDR3 bases: TGTGCCAGCTCACCACCGGGGGGTGGGAACACTGAAGCTTTCTTT. The full variable domain, in which reference TRBV18 and TRBJ1-1 provide the parts outside the CDR3, is NAGVMQNPRHLVRRRGQEARLRCSPMKGHSHVYWYRQLPEEGLKFMVYLQKENIIDESGMPKERFSAEFPKEGPSILRIQQVVRGDSAAYFCASSPPGGGNTEAFFGQGTRLTVV.

The rearrangement joins TRBV19 to TRBJ2-7; D is tentatively TRBD1 or TRBD2 (6 bases each). The germline gives CDR1 LNHDA, CDR2 SQIVND (reference sequence). CDR3 length: 13 amino acids. V was shortened by 5 bases and J by 5 bases, with 13 bases between the two germline ends. This chain's CDR3 is CASSQTGGHEQYF. CDR3 DNA sequence: TGTGCCAGTAGTCAAACCGGGGGCCACGAGCAGTACTTC.

The chain recombines TRBV14 with TRBJ2-5; D possibly matches TRBD1 or TRBD2 (5 bases each). Trimming removed 5 bases from V and 2 bases from J, with 9 bases in between. CDR3 length: 13 amino acids. Looked up from germline, CDR1 is SGHDN and CDR2 is FVKESK. CDR3 nucleotide sequence: TGTGCCAGCAGCTTCGGGGCTCAAGAGACCCAGTACTTC. Protein sequence: CASSFGAQETQYF.

The genes are TRBV5-1 and TRBJ1-1; unclear D gene. The length of the CDR3 is 13 residues. The V end was cut by 2 bases, the J end by 3 bases, with 8 bases between. Germline V gives CDR1 SGHRS, CDR2 YFSETQ. The chain's CDR3 is CASSFSGHTEAFF. In DNA, the CDR3 is TGCGCCAGCAGCTTTTCCGGTCACACTGAAGCTTTCTTT.

The chain couples TRBV2 to TRBJ1-6; TRBD1 might be the D (5 bases). The CDR3 runs to 15 residues. Between the trimmed V and J ends, which lost 2 bases and 9 bases, there was a span of 14 bases. The V gene's germline CDR1 is SNHLY and CDR2 FYNNEI. The CDR3 DNA reads as TGTGCCAGCAGTGAAAGGGCCACCGGGGGTTCACCCCTCCACTTT. Protein: CASSERATGGSPLHF.

The rearrangement joins TRBV5-5 to TRBJ1-2, with 7 bases aligning to TRBD1. From germline, CDR1 is SGHKS and CDR2 YYEKEE (reference sequence). V lost 3 bases, J lost 3 bases, and 11 bases stayed unmatched. This CDR3 spans 16 amino acids. Here the CDR3 reads CASSSAYGQADYGYTF. The DNA of the CDR3 is TGTGCCAGCAGCTCCGCCTATGGACAGGCGGACTATGGCTACACCTTC.

The gene calls are TRBV9 and TRBJ2-6; D perhaps matches TRBD2 (5 bases). Trimming left V 4 bases short and J 4 bases short, with 18 bases between. The CDR3 contains 17 residues. Germline loops: CDR1 SGDLS, CDR2 YYNGEE. CDR3 residues: CASSPSGVRVGANVLTF. The CDR3 bases are TGTGCCAGCAGCCCTTCGGGTGTGAGGGTCGGGGCCAACGTCCTGACTTTC.

This chain uses TRBV11-2 with TRBJ2-7, with a possible D match to TRBD2 (5 bases). V lost 0 bases and J 1 base, leaving 7 bases between the germline ends. The CDR3 totals 14 residues. The germline CDR1 and CDR2 sequences are SGHAT and FQNNGV. The CDR3 nucleotides read TGTGCCAGCAGCTTAGATCGGGATTCCTACGAGCAGTACTTC. This codes for CASSLDRDSYEQYF.

The chain couples TRBV2 to TRBJ2-6; D is perhaps TRBD1 (6 bases). V was trimmed by 6 bases and J by 0 bases, leaving 15 bases between them. The CDR3 totals 17 residues. Germline V gene lookup returns CDR1 SNHLY and CDR2 FYNNEI. Here the CDR3 DNA reads TGTGCCAGCAGAGAACAGGGTCCCCACTCTGGGGCCAACGTCCTGACTTTC. This encodes CASREQGPHSGANVLTF.

This clone appeared a single time. J is TRBJ1-3 and V is TRBV30; 8 bases fit TRBD1. The ends lost 5 bases at V and 0 bases at J; junction bases unmatched: 15. CDR3 size: 18 residues. Germline CDR1 GTSNPN, CDR2 SVGIG (reference sequence). This CDR3 is CAWGARDRWFNSGNTIYF. The CDR3 DNA is TGTGCCTGGGGAGCCCGGGACAGGTGGTTTAACTCTGGAAACACCATATATTTT.

The CDR3 DNA reads as TGTGCCAGCAGACCCGGGACTCCAAGGACCACAGATACGCAGTATTTT. Translation: CASRPGTPRTTDTQYF. This chain links TRBV27 with TRBJ2-3, with D possibly being TRBD2 (6 bases). Germline lookup yields CDR1 MNHEY and CDR2 SMNVEV (reference sequence). The V end was cut by 6 bases, the J end by 2 bases, with 18 bases between. This CDR3 region has 16 residues.

V usage is TRBV6-5 and J usage is TRBJ2-1; 7 bases map to TRBD1. Trimming cost V 6 bases and J 7 bases; bases outside gene matches: 6. In germline, CDR1 is MNHEY, CDR2 SVGAGI. The CDR3 has 13 amino acids. The CDR3 bases are TGTGCCAGCAGGCGGACAGGTAGGAATGAGCAGTTCTTC. The encoded protein is CASRRTGRNEQFF.

The table lists this clone with a count of one. The chain is built from TRBV28 and TRBJ2-5; no firm D call. V lost 8 bases and J 5 bases, leaving 12 bases between the germline ends. Germline lookup yields CDR1 MDHEN and CDR2 SYDVKM. This CDR3 comprises 12 residues. CDR3 protein: CASSGPGETQYF. CDR3 coding DNA: TGTGCCAGCTCCGGCCCCGGCGAGACCCAGTACTTC.

The J gene is TRBJ2-2, the V gene TRBV7-2; 7 nucleotides agree with TRBD2. V lost 3 bases, J lost 3 bases, and 10 bases stayed unmatched. The germline gives CDR1 SGHTA, CDR2 FQGNSA. This CDR3 spans 17 amino acids. This CDR3 reads CASSFLPSGADTGELFF. The CDR3 region has the DNA TGTGCCAGCAGCTTTTTGCCGAGCGGGGCGGACACCGGGGAGCTGTTTTTT.

This clone was seen a single time. The chain couples TRBV9 to TRBJ1-1, with TRBD1 matching 8 bases. V lost 2 bases, J lost 0 bases, and 6 bases stayed unmatched. The CDR3 runs 16 residues. Germline V CDR1 and CDR2: SGDLS, YYNGEE. The DNA for the CDR3 is TGTGCCAGCAGCGTTACAGGGGGATGGATGAACACTGAAGCTTTCTTT. Translation gives CASSVTGGWMNTEAFF.

This rearrangement joins TRBV4-1 to TRBJ2-7; D possibly corresponds to TRBD1 (5 bases). Germline CDR1 and CDR2: MGHRA and YSYEKL. The ends were cut back, 3 bases at V and 4 bases at J, with 10 bases in the middle. This CDR3 comprises 13 residues. The CDR3 coding sequence is TGCGCCAGCAGCCACCTTCAGGGTTACGAGCAGTACTTC. Protein sequence: CASSHLQGYEQYF.

The chain combines TRBV5-6 with TRBJ2-7; D gene uncertain. Germline CDR1 is SGHDT and CDR2 is YYEEEE. The CDR3 consists of 12 residues. V was cut by 2 bases and J by 7 bases, with 10 bases left in between. The CDR3 sequence: CASSLGSWEQYF. In nucleotides, the CDR3 is TGTGCCAGCAGCTTAGGATCCTGGGAGCAGTACTTC.

This chain joins TRBV19 and TRBJ1-5; 10 positions match TRBD1. CDR3 length: 13 residues. The germline CDR1 and CDR2 sequences are LNHDA and SQIVND (reference sequence). Trimming removed 5 bases from V and 5 bases from J; junction bases left unmatched: 0. CDR3 sequence reads: CASSGTGDQPQHF. CDR3 nucleotides: TGTGCCAGTAGTGGGACAGGGGATCAGCCCCAGCATTTT.

This rearrangement joins TRBV19 to TRBJ2-3; possibly TRBD2 for D (5 bases). Germline CDR1 reads LNHDA; CDR2 reads SQIVND (reference sequence). V was trimmed by 3 bases and J by 0 bases, leaving 10 bases between them. The CDR3 runs 15 residues. In nucleotides, the CDR3 is TGTGCCAGTAGTATTCGGACTGTCAGCACAGATACGCAGTATTTT. Translated, it gives CASSIRTVSTDTQYF.

The chain uses TRBV9 and TRBJ1-1; weak D call: TRBD1 (6 bases). The V gene's germline CDR1 is SGDLS and CDR2 YYNGEE. Trimming took off 5 bases at V and 10 bases at J, with 15 bases between the two ends. The CDR3 has 12 residues. The chain's CDR3 is CASRDLQGRAFF. The CDR3 nucleotides are TGTGCCAGCAGAGACTTACAGGGTAGAGCTTTCTTT.

V and J are TRBV5-5 and TRBJ2-1; D is ambiguous. This CDR3 contains 14 residues. The ends were cut back, 0 bases at V and 8 bases at J, with 12 bases in the middle. CDR1 is SGHKS, CDR2 YYEKEE, per germline (reference sequence). In DNA form, the CDR3 reads TGTGCCAGCAGCTTGGTAGCTGGGGTCCATGAGCAGTTCTTC. The encoded protein is CASSLVAGVHEQFF.